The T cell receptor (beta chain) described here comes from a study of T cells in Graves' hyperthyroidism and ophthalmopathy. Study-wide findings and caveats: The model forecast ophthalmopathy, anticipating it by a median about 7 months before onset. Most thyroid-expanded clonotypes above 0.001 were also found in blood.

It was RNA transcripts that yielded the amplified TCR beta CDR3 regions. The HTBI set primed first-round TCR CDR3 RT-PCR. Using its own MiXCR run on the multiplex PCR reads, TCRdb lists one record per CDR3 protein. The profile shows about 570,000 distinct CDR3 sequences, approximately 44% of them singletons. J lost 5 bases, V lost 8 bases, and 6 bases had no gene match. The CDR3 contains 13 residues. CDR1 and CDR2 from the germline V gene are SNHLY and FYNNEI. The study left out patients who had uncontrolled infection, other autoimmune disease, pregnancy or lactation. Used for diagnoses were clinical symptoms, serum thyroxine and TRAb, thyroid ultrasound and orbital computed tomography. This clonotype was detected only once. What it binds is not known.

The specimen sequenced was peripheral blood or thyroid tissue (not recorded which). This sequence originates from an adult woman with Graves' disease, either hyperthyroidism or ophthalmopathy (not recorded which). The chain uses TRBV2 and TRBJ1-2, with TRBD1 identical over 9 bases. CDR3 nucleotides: TGTGCCAGCCGGGACAGGGATCTATATGGCTACACCTTC. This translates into CASRDRDLYGYTF.